The 21 T cell receptor beta chains given below trace back to one sample, sequenced in a study of long-term antiretroviral therapy in people with HIV. Version v3.0 of the immunoSEQ assay ran at survey level. Produced via immunoSEQ multiplex PCR; TCRdb's table is partial and in-frame only. The sample lists approximately 26,000 clones; roughly 78% were seen once. Sequenced here: unsorted PBMCs, sampled 1.2 years after starting antiretroviral therapy. The origin of the receptors is a woman in her 40s with HIV.

V and J are TRBV10-3 and TRBJ2-7, with 8 bases identical to TRBD2. The CDR3 has 17 residues. With V trimmed by 4 bases and J by 3 bases, 14 bases remained unmatched. CDR1 and CDR2 (germline): ENHRY, SYGVKD. The CDR3 DNA follows: TGTGCCATCAGTGGGGTATTGACTAGCGCGCTAGACTACGAGCAGTACTTC. Translating gives CAISGVLTSALDYEQYF.

For the CDR3, the DNA is TGCGCCAGCAGTGAGCCGGATAAGGATGAGCAGTTCTTC. Encoded protein: CASSEPDKDEQFF. The chain carries TRBV10-1 and TRBJ2-1; D uncertain. The ends were cut back, 2 bases at V and 8 bases at J, with 10 bases in the middle. CDR1 WNHNN and CDR2 SYGVQD come from the germline V gene (reference sequence). This CDR3 region has 13 residues.

This chain uses TRBV4-2 with TRBJ1-2; D uncertain. The germline V and J ends were trimmed by 1 base and 8 bases, with 17 bases remaining between them. The CDR3 length is 15 residues. The germline CDR1 and CDR2 sequences are LGHNA and YNFKEQ. The CDR3 is CASSQAEGLLGGYTF. In DNA, the CDR3 is TGTGCCAGCAGCCAAGCGGAAGGTCTCCTAGGGGGCTACACCTTC.

The CDR3 loop reads CASSFGTVQETQYF. Written as DNA, the CDR3 is TGCGCCAGCAGCTTTGGCACAGTCCAAGAGACCCAGTACTTC. The chain employs TRBV5-1 and TRBJ2-5; D not resolved. The germline V and J ends were trimmed by 2 bases and 1 base, with 9 bases remaining between them. Germline values: CDR1 SGHRS, CDR2 YFSETQ. This CDR3 region has 14 residues.

The gene calls are TRBV5-1 and TRBJ2-5, with no clear D. CDR1 SGHRS and CDR2 YFSETQ come from the germline V gene. The V and J ends lost 2 bases and 1 base respectively, with 9 bases between them. CDR3 length equals 14 residues. CDR3 residues: CASSLGQVQETQYF. The CDR3 DNA reads as TGCGCCAGCAGCTTAGGGCAGGTCCAAGAGACCCAGTACTTC.

Concerning this clone: One end of the junction varies from germline; a read error may be responsible. The rearrangement joins TRBV4-1 to TRBJ2-1, with a tentative D call TRBD1 (6 bases). CDR3 length equals 17 residues. The germline V gene has CDR1 MGHRA and CDR2 YSYEKL. CDR3 in DNA: TGCGCCAGCAGACAAGATCAGGGGACCCGGAGGTACAATGAGCAGTTCTTC. Encoded protein: CASRQDQGTRRYNEQFF.

V usage is TRBV6-5 and J usage is TRBJ2-7, with TRBD1 identical over 7 bases. With 0 bases clipped from V and 4 bases from J, the junction kept 6 bases outside the gene matches. This CDR3 comprises 15 residues. Germline V gives CDR1 MNHEY, CDR2 SVGAGI. The CDR3 DNA reads as TGTGCCAGCAGTTACTCGACAGGGTCCCAATACGAGCAGTACTTC. Translated, it gives CASSYSTGSQYEQYF.

This chain joins TRBV6-6 and TRBJ1-1, with no clear D. Trimming removed 0 bases from V and 5 bases from J, with 10 bases in between. The CDR3 length is 14 residues. Per the germline V gene, CDR1 is MNHNY and CDR2 is SVGAGI (reference sequence). The CDR3 is CASSYSLRLTEAFF. For the CDR3, the DNA is TGTGCCAGCAGTTACTCGTTGCGGCTGACTGAAGCTTTCTTT.

The V call is TRBV6-6, the J call TRBJ2-5; TRBD1 matches at 8 bases. CDR3 length equals 13 residues. Looked up from germline, CDR1 is MNHNY and CDR2 is SVGAGI (reference sequence). V gave up 2 bases and J gave up 7 bases; unmatched junction bases: 3. CDR3 in amino acids: CASSYGQGGTQYF. CDR3 nucleotides: TGTGCCAGCAGTTACGGACAGGGTGGGACCCAGTACTTC.

This clone was found once. V is TRBV29-1 and J is TRBJ1-1; TRBD1 might be the D (5 bases). The V end was cut by 4 bases, the J end by 3 bases, with 12 bases between. This CDR3 contains 13 residues. CDR1 and CDR2 (germline): SQVTM, ANQGSEA. The CDR3 protein is CSVVAGYDTEAFF. CDR3 DNA: TGCAGCGTTGTTGCAGGGTATGACACTGAAGCTTTCTTT.

This clone was seen only a few times. The rearrangement joins TRBV7-9 to TRBJ1-2; TRBD1 is a possible D gene (6 bases). V shed 5 bases and J shed 6 bases, with 16 bases lying between them. This CDR3 region has 14 residues. The germline V gene has CDR1 SEHNR and CDR2 FQNEAQ (reference sequence). CDR3 DNA: TGTGCCAGCAGCGATCTCGGCAGGGGCGATGGCTACACCTTC. Translated: CASSDLGRGDGYTF.

The genes are TRBV7-9 and TRBJ2-7, with D unclear. The CDR3 runs 12 residues. Germline V CDR1 and CDR2: SEHNR, FQNEAQ (reference sequence). Deletions cut 1 base from V and 3 bases from J, with 4 bases between. The CDR3 sequence is CASSLGVYEQYF. The CDR3 region has the DNA TGTGCCAGCAGCTTAGGGGTCTACGAGCAGTACTTC. Filled out from reference TRBV7-9 and TRBJ2-7, the complete variable domain reads DTGVSQNPRHKITKRGQNVTFRCDPISEHNRLYWYRQTLGQGPEFLTYFQNEAQLEKSRLLSDRFSAERPKGSFSTLEIQRTEQGDSAMYLCASSLGVYEQYFGPGTRLTVT.

J is TRBJ1-3 and V is TRBV18; D gene unclear. There are 15 residues in the CDR3. Germline CDR1 and CDR2: KGHSH and LQKENI. V lost 2 bases and J 3 bases, leaving 11 bases between the germline ends. CDR3 nucleotides: TGTGCCAGCTCACCAATTGGTACGAGTGGAAACACCATATATTTT. It translates to CASSPIGTSGNTIYF.

This chain connects TRBV2 to TRBJ1-4, with D tentatively TRBD1 (6 bases). Germline V gives CDR1 SNHLY, CDR2 FYNNEI. V gave up 4 bases and J gave up 7 bases, with 13 bases separating them. The CDR3 spans 14 residues. The CDR3 reads CASSVNQGIEKLFF. CDR3 DNA sequence: TGTGCCAGCAGTGTAAACCAGGGGATTGAAAAACTGTTTTTT.

V usage is TRBV4-1 and J usage is TRBJ2-7; 11 bases are shared with TRBD2. With 0 bases clipped from V and 3 bases from J, the junction kept 4 bases outside the gene matches. CDR1 and CDR2 from the germline V gene are MGHRA and YSYEKL. The length of the CDR3 is 16 residues. In DNA, the CDR3 is TGCGCCAGCAGCCAAGATTCGACTAGCGGGATCTACGAGCAGTACTTC. This sequence encodes CASSQDSTSGIYEQYF.

This clone has only a few counts. This chain links TRBV5-1 with TRBJ1-2, with D possibly TRBD1 on 5 matching bases. From germline, CDR1 is SGHRS and CDR2 YFSETQ. The germline V and J ends were trimmed by 0 bases and 5 bases, with 11 bases remaining between them. This CDR3 has 14 amino acids. Here the CDR3 reads CASSLVGTVYGYTF. Here the CDR3 DNA reads TGCGCCAGCAGCTTGGTTGGGACGGTTTATGGCTACACCTTC.

This chain uses TRBV19 with TRBJ2-7; D is ambiguous. The CDR3 runs to 12 residues. The germline CDR1 and CDR2 sequences are LNHDA and SQIVND (reference sequence). The V and J ends lost 0 bases and 3 bases respectively, with 3 bases between them. Written as DNA, the CDR3 is TGTGCCAGTAGTATAGAAAACTACGAGCAGTACTTC. This codes for CASSIENYEQYF.

This clone was detected only a few times. This rearrangement joins TRBV2 to TRBJ1-2, with TRBD1 identical over 7 bases. The junction had 7 bases not matched to a gene; V was cut back by 1 base and J by 8 bases. In germline, CDR1 is SNHLY, CDR2 FYNNEI. This CDR3 spans 14 amino acids. CDR3 protein: CASSEEGGRRGYTF. The CDR3 DNA reads as TGTGCCAGCAGTGAAGAAGGGGGCAGAAGGGGCTACACCTTC.

V and J are TRBV29-1 and TRBJ1-1; no firm D call. V was trimmed by 4 bases and J by 5 bases, leaving 8 bases between them. This CDR3 spans 11 amino acids. The germline gives CDR1 SQVTM, CDR2 ANQGSEA. CDR3 residues: CSVGPGTEAFF. DNA for the CDR3: TGCAGCGTTGGGCCGGGGACTGAAGCTTTCTTT.

This clone was detected only a few times. The V call is TRBV2, the J call TRBJ1-6, with unresolved D. Trimming stripped 1 base from V and 7 bases from J, with 5 bases between. This CDR3 has 13 residues. CDR1 is SNHLY, CDR2 FYNNEI, per germline. In DNA, the CDR3 is TGTGCCAGCAGTGAAGAGGCAAATTCACCCCTCCACTTT. It specifies CASSEEANSPLHF.

This chain connects TRBV2 to TRBJ2-7; no definite D call. Trimming cost V 1 base and J 4 bases, with 14 bases left between them. This CDR3 has 15 residues. Germline CDR1 is SNHLY and CDR2 is FYNNEI. CDR3 in DNA: TGTGCCAGCAGTGAAGAAAGGACCTTATCGTACGAGCAGTACTTC. Protein product: CASSEERTLSYEQYF.